Presented here are 14 T cell receptor beta chains from one specimen sequenced in a study of blood T cell repertoires in COVID-19 (dated by TCRdb to about 2020). Libraries came from the immunoSEQ multiplex PCR assay. TCRdb took this table from immuneACCESS and kept in-frame rearrangements with V and J called. Such tables lack part of the clones; where checked against another copy, unresolved V genes explain under half of the gap, and the rest is unexplained. This sample lists about 110,000 clones; around 83% were detected once. Together, the top ten hold about 3.8% of the sample. The material sequenced was peripheral blood. The receptors shown here come from a woman aged 65 to 85 with acute or convalescent COVID-19.

V is TRBV19 and J is TRBJ1-6; D remains ambiguous. Germline values: CDR1 LNHDA, CDR2 SQIVND (reference sequence). Trimming left V 6 bases short and J 4 bases short, with 10 bases between. This CDR3 is 14 amino acids long. The CDR3 DNA reads as TGTGCCAGTAGCTTTGCCCAGTATAATTCACCCCTCCACTTT. Its translation is CASSFAQYNSPLHF.

The V and J genes are TRBV7-8 and TRBJ2-1, with TRBD1 identical over 11 bases. From germline, CDR1 is SGHVS and CDR2 FQNEAQ. There are 14 residues in the CDR3. J gave up 7 bases and V 5 bases, and 4 bases lay outside the gene matches. CDR3 bases: TGTGCCAGCAGCGAGGACAGGGGGCTAAATGAGCAGTTCTTC. Protein sequence: CASSEDRGLNEQFF.

The chain is built from TRBV7-3 and TRBJ2-5; TRBD1 agrees at 8 bases. The V and J ends lost 4 bases and 4 bases, in that order; junction bases with no gene match: 8. This CDR3 comprises 15 residues. Looked up from germline, CDR1 is SGHTA and CDR2 is FQGTGA. This CDR3 reads CASSSFRGRGETQYF. In DNA, the CDR3 is TGTGCCAGCAGCTCCTTCAGGGGGCGGGGAGAGACCCAGTACTTC.

The gene calls are TRBV7-8 and TRBJ2-7; TRBD2 is a possible D gene (6 bases). The CDR3 extends over 17 amino acids. Trimming left V 2 bases short and J 0 bases short, with 17 bases between. Germline V CDR1 and CDR2: SGHVS, FQNEAQ. This CDR3 is CASSLSGGTESSYEQYV. The CDR3 DNA reads TGTGCCAGCAGCTTAAGCGGAGGGACGGAAAGCTCCTACGAGCAGTACGTC.

The rearrangement uses TRBV6-2 or TRBV6-3 and TRBJ2-7, with 9 nucleotides matching TRBD1. The CDR3 loop spans 13 amino acids. Germline-derived CDR1 and CDR2 are MNHEY and SVGEGT. V lost 4 bases, J lost 6 bases, and 4 bases stayed unmatched. CDR3 sequence (DNA): TGTGCCAGCAGTTTACAGGGGGCCGGCGAGCAGTACGTC. Translation gives CASSLQGAGEQYV.

The J gene is TRBJ2-5, the V gene TRBV5-4; 8 nucleotides match TRBD2. V was pared by 4 bases and J by 2 bases, with 7 bases of the junction left unmatched. The CDR3 covers 15 residues. CDR1 and CDR2 from the germline V gene are SGHNT and YYREEE (reference sequence). The CDR3 sequence is CASSQSAGEQETQYF. CDR3 DNA sequence: TGTGCCAGCAGCCAATCAGCGGGGGAGCAAGAGACCCAGTACTTC. The whole variable domain, filled in from reference TRBV5-4 and TRBJ2-5, reads ETGVTQSPTHLIKTRGQQVTLRCSSQSGHNTVSWYQQALGQGPQFIFQYYREEENGRGNFPPRFSGLQFPNYSSELNVNALELDDSALYLCASSQSAGEQETQYFGPGTRLLVL.

V usage is TRBV19 and J usage is TRBJ1-1; tentatively, D is TRBD1 (5 bases). V dropped 7 bases and J dropped 0 bases, with 9 bases sitting between them. In germline, CDR1 is LNHDA, CDR2 SQIVND (reference sequence). The CDR3 length is 13 residues. The CDR3 sequence: CASTWTLNTEAFF. The DNA for the CDR3 is TGTGCCAGTACATGGACACTGAACACTGAAGCTTTCTTT.

The chain couples TRBV6-5 to TRBJ2-3, with D tentatively TRBD2 (6 bases). The germline CDR1 and CDR2 sequences are MNHEY and SVGAGI. V gave up 8 bases and J gave up 0 bases, with 15 bases separating them. CDR3 length equals 15 residues. CDR3 residues: CASVASGGSTDTQYF. The CDR3, as DNA: TGTGCCAGCGTGGCCAGCGGAGGGAGCACAGATACGCAGTATTTT.

The rearrangement uses TRBV6-2 or TRBV6-3 and TRBJ1-4, with D possibly matching TRBD1 (5 bases). The CDR3 has 14 amino acids. V was shortened by 6 bases and J by 12 bases, with 20 bases between the two germline ends. Germline V gives CDR1 MNHEY, CDR2 SVGEGT. The CDR3 here is CASSTPGFRVELFF. CDR3 coding DNA: TGTGCCAGCAGCACTCCAGGGTTTCGCGTTGAACTGTTTTTT.

The rearrangement joins TRBV5-1 to TRBJ2-6, with D possibly TRBD1 on 5 matching bases. The CDR3 extends over 17 amino acids. The ends were cut back, 1 base at V and 0 bases at J, with 11 bases in the middle. In germline, CDR1 is SGHRS, CDR2 YFSETQ. CDR3 sequence: CASSLSDRRSGANVLTF. CDR3 DNA sequence: TGCGCCAGCAGCTTGAGCGACAGACGCTCTGGGGCCAACGTCCTGACTTTC.

The chain joins TRBV5-6 to TRBJ2-3; TRBD1 agrees at 7 bases. V lost 3 bases and J lost 0; bases outside the gene matches: 4. The CDR3 extends over 15 amino acids. Germline CDR1 SGHDT, CDR2 YYEEEE. The CDR3 region is CASSSGTASTDTQYF. The CDR3 DNA reads TGTGCCAGCAGCTCCGGGACAGCTAGCACAGATACGCAGTATTTT.

This CDR3 reads CASSYPTPPDRVVYEQYV. DNA of the CDR3: TGTGCCAGCAGTTACCCGACGCCTCCGGACAGGGTGGTTTACGAGCAGTACGTC. The V gene is TRBV6-2 or TRBV6-3, the J gene TRBJ2-7, with 8 bases lining up with TRBD1. Germline V CDR1 and CDR2: MNHEY, SVGEGT. This CDR3 has 18 amino acids. V trimming: 2 bases; J trimming: 4 bases; junction bases outside the gene matches: 16.

This clone was recorded only once. The genes are TRBV7-2 and TRBJ1-1; a possible D gene is TRBD1 (6 bases). Germline CDR1 is SGHTA and CDR2 is FQGNSA. With 5 bases removed from V and 4 bases from J, the gap between germline ends came to 14 bases. The CDR3 extends over 14 amino acids. This chain's CDR3 is CASSQFGGPTEAFF. CDR3 nucleotides: TGTGCCAGCAGCCAATTCGGGGGGCCCACTGAAGCTTTCTTT.

The chain combines TRBV11-2 with TRBJ2-2, with TRBD2 identical over 8 bases. The CDR3 covers 18 residues. Unmatched junction bases numbered 12, after V lost 4 bases and J lost 2 bases. Germline V gives CDR1 SGHAT, CDR2 FQNNGV. The CDR3 region is CASSSTWAGGVNTGELFF. The CDR3 bases are TGTGCCAGCAGCTCCACATGGGCGGGGGGCGTAAACACCGGGGAGCTGTTTTTT.